Each of the 23 T cell receptor beta chains below was sequenced from the same sample in a study of blood T cells in healthy people across ages. Using a J-beta primer mix together with a sample-barcoded 5' primer, a second PCR was run for about 7 to 12 cycles. MiXCR, run by TCRdb on the 5' RACE reads, gives a single entry per CDR3 protein. The table shows about 900,000 distinct CDR3 sequences, with approximately 67% occurring only once. The sample was blood. The receptors derive from a man aged 30 to 45 in good health.

V is TRBV6-6 and J is TRBJ2-4; 11 nucleotides align to TRBD2. The J call could be wrong; TRBJ2-7 is a better fit for the DNA end. This CDR3 has 14 residues. Per germline, CDR1 MNHNY and CDR2 SVGAGI (reference sequence). The CDR3 protein is CASSPTSGAHEQYF. Written as DNA, the CDR3 is TGTGCCAGCAGTCCGACTAGCGGGGCCCACGAGCAGTACTTC.

The V call is TRBV29-1, the J call TRBJ2-1, with D possibly matching TRBD2 (7 bases). CDR1 SQVTM and CDR2 ANQGSEA come from the germline V gene. The CDR3 length is 14 residues. With 4 bases removed from V and 4 bases from J, the gap between germline ends came to 14 bases. As DNA, the CDR3 is TGCAGCGTTGGAAGGGGGGGGTATTACAATGAGCAGTTCTTC. This sequence encodes CSVGRGGYYNEQFF.

About this clonotype: At one end, the junction sequence differs from germline, possibly due to a read error. The CDR3 DNA follows: TGCGCCAGCAGTTACTCGAGAGGACTAGCGTCCCCAGATACGCAGTATTTT. This translates into CASSYSRGLASPDTQYF. The chain employs TRBV6-2 or TRBV6-3 and TRBJ2-3; 9 bases are a match to TRBD2. CDR1 and CDR2 from the germline V gene are MNHEY and SVGEGT. The CDR3 loop spans 17 amino acids.

This chain joins TRBV27 and TRBJ2-1; D remains ambiguous. This CDR3 region has 13 residues. Germline-derived CDR1 and CDR2 are MNHEY and SMNVEV (reference sequence). Trimming took 3 bases from V and 8 from J, leaving 11 bases between them. CDR3 DNA: TGTGCCAGCAGTTTCCTGGGGTGGGATGAGCAGTTCTTC. Protein: CASSFLGWDEQFF.

This sequence joins TRBV7-9 and TRBJ2-3, with D unresolved. Germline V gene data show CDR1 as SEHNR and CDR2 as FQNEAQ (reference sequence). The CDR3 loop spans 13 amino acids. With 5 bases removed from V and 6 bases from J, the gap between germline ends came to 12 bases. CDR3 bases: TGTGCCAGCAGCCCCAAAGGGTCCGATACGCAGTATTTT. Its protein product is CASSPKGSDTQYF.

This chain connects TRBV11-1 to TRBJ2-7; unclear D gene. Trimming removed 2 bases from V and 0 bases from J, with 20 bases in between. This CDR3 comprises 18 residues. CDR1 SGHAT and CDR2 FQDESV come from the germline V gene (reference sequence). The CDR3 DNA sequence: TGTGCCAGCAGCTTACCCCGAGAAGGTCGGTACCCCTCCTACGAGCAGTACTTC. It yields the protein CASSLPREGRYPSYEQYF.

This clonotype was seen only once. This chain links TRBV6-1 with TRBJ2-7; tentative D call: TRBD2 (5 bases). The CDR3 sequence is 11 residues long. Trimming pared 6 bases from V and 7 bases from J, leaving 10 bases between. Germline V gives CDR1 MNHNS, CDR2 SASEGT. CDR3 coding DNA: TGTGCCAGCAGGGAACCGGGAGAGCAGTACTTC. It is translated as CASREPGEQYF.

The chain uses TRBV30 and TRBJ1-1; D not certain. V was pared by 8 bases and J by 1 base, with 8 bases between. The CDR3 has 11 amino acids. Germline CDR1 is GTSNPN and CDR2 is SVGIG (reference sequence). The CDR3 bases are TGTGCCCTTAGGGCGAACACTGAAGCTTTCTTT. Amino acid sequence: CALRANTEAFF.

The table lists this clonotype with a count of one. The CDR3 nucleotides read TGTGCCTGCAGCGGGGGGACAGATACGCAGTATTTT. Translation gives CACSGGTDTQYF. The rearrangement uses TRBV30 and TRBJ2-3, with 9 bases aligning to TRBD2. There are 12 residues in the CDR3. The germline CDR1 and CDR2 sequences are GTSNPN and SVGIG (reference sequence). V was clipped by 6 bases and J by 3 bases; unmatched bases: 1.

This chain's CDR3 is CASSAGTYNSPLHF. CDR3 coding DNA: TGTGCCAGCAGTGCCGGTACCTATAATTCACCCCTCCACTTT. The V and J genes are TRBV5-6 and TRBJ1-6; D uncertain. The CDR3 is 14 amino acids. V was cut by 5 bases and J by 2 bases, with 8 bases left in between. Germline V gives CDR1 SGHDT, CDR2 YYEEEE.

This clonotype has more than one count but fewer than ten. V gene TRBV12-3 or TRBV12-4 combines with J gene TRBJ2-3; 11 bases are shared with TRBD2. Trimming removed 6 bases from V and 2 bases from J; junction bases left unmatched: 7. The CDR3 spans 16 residues. CDR3 nucleotide sequence: TGTGCCAGCAGGGCACTAGCGGGGGTTGCCACAGATACGCAGTATTTT. The encoded protein is CASRALAGVATDTQYF.

This clonotype was seen only once. This CDR3 reads CSAEGGSGANVLTF. CDR3 nucleotide sequence: TGCAGTGCGGAGGGTGGCTCTGGGGCCAACGTCCTGACTTTC. J is TRBJ2-6 and V is TRBV20-1, with D perhaps TRBD2 (6 bases). CDR3 size: 14 residues. The germline V and J ends were trimmed by 6 bases and 0 bases, with 9 bases remaining between them. Germline V gives CDR1 DFQATT, CDR2 SNEGSKA (reference sequence).

This chain connects TRBV27 to TRBJ2-4; 7 positions agree with TRBD1. V lost 6 bases to trimming and J lost 2 bases; unmatched junction nucleotides: 7. Germline V lookup: CDR1 MNHEY, CDR2 SMNVEV (reference sequence). CDR3 size: 15 residues. The CDR3 protein is CASSHLTGSKNIQYF. CDR3 sequence (DNA): TGTGCCAGCAGCCACCTGACAGGGTCCAAAAACATTCAGTACTTC.

With regard to this clonotype: A read error may account for a junction end that differs from germline. This chain links TRBV15 with TRBJ2-2; maybe TRBD2 (5 bases). Germline CDR1 LNHNV, CDR2 YYDKDF (reference sequence). This CDR3 contains 15 residues. The CDR3 DNA reads as TGTGCCACCGGCAGAGAAGGTCCGGGGACCGGGGAGCTGTTTTTT. It encodes CATGREGPGTGELFF.

The chain links TRBV20-1 to TRBJ1-5; 8 bases align to TRBD1. The germline gives CDR1 DFQATT, CDR2 SNEGSKA (reference sequence). The CDR3 has 18 residues. V shed 0 bases and J 1 base; nucleotides not matched to a gene: 11. This CDR3 is CSARDLRGDRSSNQPQHF. DNA of the CDR3: TGCAGTGCTAGAGATCTGAGGGGGGACAGGTCAAGCAATCAGCCCCAGCATTTT.

The chain combines TRBV7-9 with TRBJ1-4, with D unresolved. Trimming shortened V by 5 bases and J by 8 bases, and 18 bases separated the two germline ends. The CDR3 length is 15 residues. Germline CDR1 reads SEHNR; CDR2 reads FQNEAQ (reference sequence). The CDR3 protein is CASSRGSPGREKLFF. CDR3 DNA: TGTGCCAGCAGCCGCGGCAGCCCGGGGAGAGAAAAACTGTTTTTT.

The table lists this clonotype with a few counts. The rearrangement joins TRBV20-1 to TRBJ1-2, with D unresolved. The CDR3 runs to 11 residues. The V and J ends lost 5 bases and 3 bases respectively, with 7 bases between them. Germline V gene lookup returns CDR1 DFQATT and CDR2 SNEGSKA (reference sequence). The CDR3 region is CSADRDYGYTF. Here the CDR3 DNA reads TGCAGTGCTGATCGCGACTATGGCTACACCTTC.

The chain uses TRBV5-1 and TRBJ2-5; weak D call: TRBD1 (6 bases). The V gene lost 2 bases and the J gene lost 1 base, with 18 bases spanning the gap. Germline values: CDR1 SGHRS, CDR2 YFSETQ. The CDR3 loop spans 17 amino acids. CDR3: CASSLTLLQGTQETQYF. The CDR3 DNA is TGCGCCAGCAGCTTAACCCTACTTCAGGGGACCCAAGAGACCCAGTACTTC.

V gene TRBV6-2 or TRBV6-3 combines with J gene TRBJ1-2; 9 bases are a match to TRBD1. This CDR3 is 20 amino acids long. CDR1 and CDR2 from the germline V gene are MNHEY and SVGEGT. J was trimmed by 5 bases and V by 6 bases; bases with no gene match: 25. The CDR3 region is CASSYRLDRTGTGLAYGYTF. The CDR3 region has the DNA TGTGCCAGCAGCTACAGGCTTGACCGGACCGGGACAGGGCTTGCGTATGGCTACACCTTC.

The chain employs TRBV2 and TRBJ2-2; D is ambiguous. The CDR3 covers 10 residues. V lost 6 bases and J 10 bases, leaving 6 bases between the germline ends. Germline lookup yields CDR1 SNHLY and CDR2 FYNNEI. The CDR3, as DNA: TGTGCCAGCAGGCAATCGGAGCTGTTTTTT. Translated, it gives CASRQSELFF.

The V gene is TRBV5-1, the J gene TRBJ2-5, with a weak D call TRBD1 (5 bases). The V end was cut by 0 bases, the J end by 11 bases, with 14 bases between. The CDR3 covers 13 residues. Germline CDR1 is SGHRS and CDR2 is YFSETQ. CDR3 residues: CASSLARANEQYF. In DNA, the CDR3 is TGCGCCAGCAGCTTGGCCAGGGCAAATGAGCAGTACTTC.

This clonotype has only one observation. The chain employs TRBV20-1 and TRBJ2-4; D gene ambiguous. The DNA end is more similar to TRBJ2-7, so the J call may be wrong. Germline V gives CDR1 DFQATT, CDR2 SNEGSKA (reference sequence). The CDR3 spans 13 residues. In DNA form, the CDR3 reads TGCAGCGCCCCCGGGCCTCTCACCTACGAGCAGTACTTC. Protein: CSAPGPLTYEQYF.

This chain connects TRBV4-1 to TRBJ2-4, with TRBD1 matching over 8 bases. The CDR3 covers 16 residues. Germline V CDR1 and CDR2: MGHRA, YSYEKL. Unmatched junction bases numbered 6, after V lost 0 bases and J lost 5 bases. CDR3 DNA sequence: TGCGCCAGCAGCCAAGATCCCGGGACAGGAGAAAACATTCAGTACTTC. Translating gives CASSQDPGTGENIQYF.